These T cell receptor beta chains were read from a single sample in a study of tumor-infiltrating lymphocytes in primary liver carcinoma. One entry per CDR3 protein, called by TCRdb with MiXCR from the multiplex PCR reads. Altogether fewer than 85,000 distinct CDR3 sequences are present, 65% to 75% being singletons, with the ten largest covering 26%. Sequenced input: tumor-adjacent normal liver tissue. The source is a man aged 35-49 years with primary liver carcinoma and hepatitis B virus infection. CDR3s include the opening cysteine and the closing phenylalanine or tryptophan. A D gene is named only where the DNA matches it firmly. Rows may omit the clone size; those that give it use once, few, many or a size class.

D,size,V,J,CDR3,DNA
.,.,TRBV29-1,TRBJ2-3,CSATGTSTDTQYF,TGCAGCGCCACCGGGACTAGCACAGATACGCAGTATTTT
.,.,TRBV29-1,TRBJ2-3,CSVSASQETQYF,TGCAGCGTTTCGGCGAGCCAAGAGACCCAGTATTTT
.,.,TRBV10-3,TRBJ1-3,CAISESRVPLRGEGNTIYF,TGTGCCATCAGTGAGTCGCGTGTCCCCCTTAGGGGAGAAGGAAACACCATATATTTT
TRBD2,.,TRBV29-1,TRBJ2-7,CSVDVAGGKEQYF,TGCAGCGTTGATGTAGCGGGAGGTAAGGAGCAGTACTTC
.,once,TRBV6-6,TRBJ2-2,CASSYNIGHANTWELFF,TGTGCCAGCAGTTACAACATTGGGCACGCGAACACCTGGGAGCTGTTTTTT
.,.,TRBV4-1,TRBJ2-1,CASSARRQFF,TGCGCCAGCAGCGCTAGACGACAGTTCTTC
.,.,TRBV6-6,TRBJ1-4,CASIKGRGRNEKLFF,TGTGCCAGCATTAAGGGACGGGGTCGAAATGAAAAACTGTTTTTT
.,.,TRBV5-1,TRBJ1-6,CASSLSGGDNLPLHF,TGCGCCAGCAGCTTGTCCGGGGGTGATAATTTACCCCTCCACTTT
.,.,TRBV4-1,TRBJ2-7,CVSSPGRWYERYF,TGCGTCAGCAGCCCGGGTCGTTGGTACGAGCGGTACTTC
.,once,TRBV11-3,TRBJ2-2,CASIPPADTVELFF,TGTGCCAGCATCCCACCTGCCGACACCGTGGAGCTGTTTTTT
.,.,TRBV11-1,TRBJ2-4,CASSFPGASVTENIQYF,TGTGCCAGCAGCTTTCCCGGGGCTAGCGTGACCGAAAACATTCAGTACTTC
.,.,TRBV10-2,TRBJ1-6,CASTPHLGTVNSHLHF,TGCGCCAGCACCCCCCATCTGGGGACGGTGAATTCACACCTCCACTTT
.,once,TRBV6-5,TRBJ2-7,CASRVPGAHEQYF,TGTGCCAGCAGAGTCCCGGGGGCCCACGAGCAATACTTC
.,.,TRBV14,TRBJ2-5,CASSQDMSSSRTQYF,TGTGCCAGCAGCCAAGATATGAGTTCCAGTCGGACCCAGTACTTC
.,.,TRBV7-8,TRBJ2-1,CASSPLEGSAVSHDEQFF,TGTGCCAGCAGCCCGCTTGAAGGCTCAGCGGTCTCCCACGATGAGCAGTTCTTC
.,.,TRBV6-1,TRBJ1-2,CASSGPQHYGYIF,TGTGCCAGCAGTGGCCCACAGCACTATGGCTACATCTTC
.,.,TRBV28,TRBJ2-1,CASSPGIDRYNEQFF,TGTGCCAGCAGTCCCGGGATAGACCGCTACAATGAGCAGTTCTTC
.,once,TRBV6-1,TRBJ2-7,CAAERPGDSYEQYF,TGTGCCGCCGAAAGGCCGGGGGACTCCTACGAGCAGTACTTC
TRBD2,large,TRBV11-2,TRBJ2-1,CASSPASGAGLSSYNEQFF,TGTGCCAGCAGCCCAGCTAGCGGAGCCGGCCTGAGCTCCTACAATGAGCAGTTCTTC
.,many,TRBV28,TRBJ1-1,CASTSGQTNTEAFF,TGTGCCAGCACCTCAGGACAGACGAACACTGAAGCTTTCTTT
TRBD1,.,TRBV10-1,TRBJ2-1,CASSESKTGSVANNEQFF,TGCGCCAGCAGTGAGTCGAAGACAGGGTCCGTGGCCAACAATGAGCAGTTCTTC
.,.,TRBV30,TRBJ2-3,CTWSVLTGSNQPQYF,TGTACCTGGAGTGTATTAACAGGTAGCAATCAGCCCCAGTATTTT
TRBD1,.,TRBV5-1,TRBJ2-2,CACSLNKGAPNTGELCF,TGCGCCTGCAGCTTGAATAAGGGGGCGCCGAACACCGGGGAGCTGTGTTTT
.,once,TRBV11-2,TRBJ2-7,CASSFDSAYELYF,TGTGCCAGCAGCTTCGACAGCGCCTATGAGCTGTACTTC
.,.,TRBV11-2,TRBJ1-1,CASSSGGNTEAFF,TGTGCCAGCAGCTCCGGGGGGAACACTGAAGCTTTCTTT
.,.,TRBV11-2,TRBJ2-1,CASSLYRPASGQFF,TGTGCCAGTAGCTTATACCGGCCAGCTAGTGGGCAGTTCTTC
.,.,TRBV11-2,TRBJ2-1,CVSSLDPSATPVQFF,TGTGTCAGTAGCTTAGATCCAAGCGCTACCCCCGTACAGTTCTTC
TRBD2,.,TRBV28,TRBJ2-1,CASSFAGLAGSSSYNEQFF,TGTGCCAGCAGTTTTGCGGGACTAGCGGGATCGAGCTCCTACAATGAGCAGTTCTTC
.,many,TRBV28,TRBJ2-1,CASTDKGASLSYYNEQFF,TGTGCCAGCACCGATAAAGGGGCTAGCCTTTCCTACTACAATGAGCAGTTCTTC
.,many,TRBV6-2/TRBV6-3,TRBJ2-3,CASSYIIQAGATRTDTQYF,TGTGCCAGCAGTTACATCATCCAAGCAGGGGCAACTCGAACAGATACGCAGTATTTT
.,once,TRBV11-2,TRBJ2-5,CASSPSEEAHYF,TGTGCCAGCAGCCCTTCGGAGGAGGCCCATTACTTC
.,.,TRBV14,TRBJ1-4,CASSYLTDTRNEKLCF,TGTGCCAGCAGTTATCTCACGGACACCCGTAATGAAAAACTGTGTTTT
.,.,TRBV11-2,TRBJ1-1,CASSWLAHQTEALF,TGTGCTAGCAGCTGGTTGGCTCACCAGACTGAAGCTTTATTT
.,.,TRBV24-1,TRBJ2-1,CATRDLEHGGSSYNEQFF,TGTGCCACCAGAGATTTAGAACATGGCGGAAGCTCCTACAATGAGCAGTTCTTC
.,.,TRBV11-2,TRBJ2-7,CARSLSDAAYEQYF,TGTGCCCGCAGTTTATCGGACGCTGCCTACGAGCAGTACTTC
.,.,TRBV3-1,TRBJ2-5,CASSQGGETQYF,TGTGCCAGCAGCCAAGGTGGCGAGACCCAGTACTTC
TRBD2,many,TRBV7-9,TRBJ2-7,CASSPPEAGGGREQYF,TGTGCCAGCAGCCCTCCCGAGGCGGGAGGGGGTCGCGAGCAGTACTTC
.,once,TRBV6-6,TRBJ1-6,CVSSLQGDSLLHF,TGTGTCAGCAGCCTACAGGGTGATTCACTCCTCCACTTT
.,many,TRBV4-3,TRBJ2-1,CASSQLTGKLSYNEQFF,TGCGCCAGCAGCCAATTGACAGGTAAACTCTCCTACAATGAGCAGTTCTTC
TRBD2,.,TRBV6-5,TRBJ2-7,CTSSYAGDLGEQYF,TGTACCAGCAGTTATGCGGGAGACCTAGGCGAGCAGTACTTC
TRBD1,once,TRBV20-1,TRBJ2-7,CSATDRGYEQYF,TGCAGTGCCACGGACAGGGGATACGAGCAGTATTTC
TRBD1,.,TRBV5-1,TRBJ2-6,CATSTGGSPGTNVLTF,TGCGCCACCTCGACAGGGGGCAGCCCTGGGACCAACGTCCTGACTTTC
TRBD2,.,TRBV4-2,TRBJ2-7,CATSQSSGNSYEQYF,TGTGCCACCAGCCAGTCTAGCGGGAACTCCTACGAGCAGTATTTC
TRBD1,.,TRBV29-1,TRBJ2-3,CSVRRSWDSGTGTRYF,TGCAGCGTTAGGAGGAGCTGGGACAGTGGTACAGGTACGCGGTATTTT
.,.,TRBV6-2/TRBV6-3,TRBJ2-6,CASSYPVDAGANILTF,TGTGCCAGCAGTTACCCTGTTGATGCCGGGGCCAACATCCTGACTTTC